This TCR beta chain was identified during a study of siplizumab effects on memory and regulatory T cells. Points from the study as a whole: Alloreactive sequences traceable to unstimulated CD4+ memory cells were significantly reduced by siplizumab. Naive T cells apparently outstripped memory cells in diversity and seemed major alloresponse contributors. A small minority of alloreactive clones were mapped to unstimulated subsets.

To note about this clone: Its antigen remains unidentified.

V shed 0 bases, J shed 9 bases, and the junction held 5 bases outside the gene matches. From germline, CDR1 is LNHNV and CDR2 YYDKDF (reference sequence). There are 15 residues in the CDR3. Some clones are missing from TCRdb's copy, which holds only in-frame ones; the method was immunoSEQ multiplex PCR. This repertoire shows 90,000 to 110,000 clones, 92% found once; its top ten account for about 0.78%. This chain connects TRBV15 to TRBJ2-1, with 10 bases lining up with TRBD2. The clonotype comes from a human donor in good health. Sequencing was done on a sample of Tregs sorted from blood. The CDR3 region has the DNA TGTGCCACCAGCAGAGATAAGCGGGGGGGCGGTGAGCAGTTCTTC. It specifies CATSRDKRGGGEQFF.